One sample yielded the 2 T cell receptor beta chains listed below, sequenced in a study of response to subunit inactivated influenza vaccine. TCRdb fed the RT-PCR reads into MiXCR, producing one record per CDR3 protein. The data hold around 570,000 distinct CDR3 sequences, with under 9% observed a single time. This sample comprised PBMCs from blood, obtained around 2 years after vaccination. The receptors shown here come from a man aged 45-69 years who received an inactivated influenza vaccine.

This clonotype has a count of ten or more. The chain couples TRBV9 to TRBJ1-5; TRBD1 is a possible D gene (5 bases). V was shortened by 2 bases and J by 0 bases, with 9 bases between the two germline ends. This CDR3 is built from 15 residues. CDR1 is SGDLS, CDR2 YYNGEE, per germline. The CDR3 DNA reads as TGTGCCAGCAGCGTCGACAGCAATAGCAATCAGCCCCAGCATTTT. As protein: CASSVDSNSNQPQHF.

For this clonotype: Sequence at one end of the junction differs from germline and may be a read error. The gene calls are TRBV7-2 and TRBJ2-7; 8 bases fit TRBD1. CDR1 and CDR2 (germline): SGHTA, FQGNSA. The CDR3 is 12 residues long. CDR3 DNA: TGTGCCAGCAGCCCCCAGGGGGCCGAGCAGCACTTC. This sequence encodes CASSPQGAEQHF.